A selection of T cell receptor beta chains follows, all from one sample in a study of blood T cells in healthy people across ages. TCRdb reprocessed the 5' RACE reads with MiXCR, giving one entry per CDR3 protein. Here the sample spans around 600,000 distinct CDR3 sequences, 47% being singletons. Input material: blood. Receptors were obtained from a man older than 75 in good health. Both conserved end residues are part of each CDR3. A D gene is named only where the DNA matches it firmly. Clone size is not always given. Where it is, it says once, few, many or a class for expanded clones.

>TRBJ1-1|.|TRBV7-2|.
TGTGCCAGCAGCTTAGTTAGCCTGGAAGCTTTCTTT
CASSLVSLEAFF
>TRBJ2-2|.|TRBV6-5|.
TGTGCCAGCAGTCAAGGACAGTACACCGGGGAGCTGTTTTTT
CASSQGQYTGELFF
>TRBJ2-1|.|TRBV11-3|.
TGTGCCAGCAGCCCCCCCGGGACGGGGTTTCATGAGCAGTTCTTC
CASSPPGTGFHEQFF
>TRBJ1-5|.|TRBV6-2/TRBV6-3|.
TGTGCCAGCAGTCGGTTGGACATTCAGCCCCAGCATTTT
CASSRLDIQPQHF
>TRBJ2-7|TRBD2|TRBV29-1|few
TGCAGCGTCGGGGGGGTGTACGAGCAGTACTTC
CSVGGVYEQYF
>TRBJ2-5|.|TRBV20-1|.
TGCAGTGCTAGAGGCTTGACAGCCCCCAGGGGGGCCCAGTACTTC
CSARGLTAPRGAQYF
>TRBJ2-2|.|TRBV11-2|.
TGTGCCAGCAGCCCCAGCAAGTCCCTTGTTGCCGGGGAGCTGTTTTTT
CASSPSKSLVAGELFF
>TRBJ2-5|.|TRBV9|.
TGTGCCAGCAGCGGGGCCAGCTACCAAGAGACCCAGTACTTC
CASSGASYQETQYF
>TRBJ1-1|.|TRBV4-1|few
TGCGCCAGCAGCCCAAGGGGGGGCGTGGGCACTGAAGCTTTCTTT
CASSPRGGVGTEAFF
>TRBJ1-2|.|TRBV7-2|few
TGTGCCAGCAGCCCCCACCCGGGGCAGGGTAGTGGCTACACCTTC
CASSPHPGQGSGYTF
>TRBJ2-7|TRBD2|TRBV20-1|few
TGCAGTGCTAGAGATCAGGGTCTAGCGGGCACCCCCCACGAGCAGTACTTC
CSARDQGLAGTPHEQYF
>TRBJ2-7|TRBD2|TRBV7-2|.
TGTGCCAGCAGCTTAGAAAGTCTAGCGGGAGTTCACGAGCAGTACTTC
CASSLESLAGVHEQYF
>TRBJ2-5|.|TRBV12-3/TRBV12-4|few
TGTGCCAGCAGTTTAGACCTGGGAGGAGAGACCCAGTACTTC
CASSLDLGGETQYF
>TRBJ2-1|.|TRBV29-1|.
TGCAGCGTTGCCGCCTTGCCCTACAATGAGCAGTTCTTC
CSVAALPYNEQFF
>TRBJ1-1|.|TRBV7-2|.
TGTGCCAGCAGCCCTACGCGGGGGCAGAACACTGAAGCTTTCTTT
CASSPTRGQNTEAFF
>TRBJ2-7|.|TRBV27|.
TGTGCCAGCAGTTATTCGGGACAACTCTCCTACAATGAGCAGTACTTC
CASSYSGQLSYNEQYF
>TRBJ2-7|TRBD2|TRBV3-1|.
TGTGCCAGCAGCGCGGGACTAGCGGGGACCTACGAGCAGTACTTC
CASSAGLAGTYEQYF
>TRBJ1-2|.|TRBV29-1|few
TGCAGCGGAGTCGTTGGCTACACCTTC
CSGVVGYTF
>TRBJ1-5|TRBD1|TRBV3-1|.
TGTGCCAGCAGCCCGGGGACAGGCCAGAATCAGCCCCAGCATTTT
CASSPGTGQNQPQHF
>TRBJ1-2|TRBD1|TRBV6-2/TRBV6-3|.
TGTGCCAGCAGTTCGGACAGGAATTATGGCTACACCTTC
CASSSDRNYGYTF
>TRBJ1-1|.|TRBV25-1|.
TGTGCCAGCAGTCTGCGGACGTTTCCTTTCTTT
CASSLRTFPFF
>TRBJ1-1|.|TRBV6-5|many
TGTGCCAGCCGGTGGACAGTGAACACTGAAGCTTTCTTT
CASRWTVNTEAFF
>TRBJ2-7|.|TRBV20-1|.
TGCAGTGCTGCAGGGACGTTCTACGAGCAGTACTTC
CSAAGTFYEQYF
>TRBJ2-1|TRBD2|TRBV6-5|.
TGTGCCAGCAGTTACTCACGAGCGGGATGGGTAGAGCGGTTCTTC
CASSYSRAGWVERFF
>TRBJ2-2|TRBD2|TRBV5-1|.
TGCGCCAGCAGCATCCAGCCTAGCGGGGATACGAACACCGGGGAGCTGTTTTTT
CASSIQPSGDTNTGELFF
>TRBJ2-6|.|TRBV27|.
TGTGCCAGCAGTCCATGGGGGGCCAACGTCCTGACTTTC
CASSPWGANVLTF
>TRBJ2-3|TRBD1|TRBV7-9|.
TGTGCCAGCAGCCACCTGACAGGGGGAAGAACAGATACGCAGTATTTT
CASSHLTGGRTDTQYF
>TRBJ2-3|.|TRBV4-2|.
TGTGCCAGCAGCCAATCCCAGGACTCTAGCACAGATACGCAGTATTTT
CASSQSQDSSTDTQYF
>TRBJ2-1|TRBD2|TRBV10-3|few
TGTGCCATCAGACCGGGACTAGCGGGACGTGAGCAGTTCTTC
CAIRPGLAGREQFF
>TRBJ2-7|TRBD2|TRBV6-4|few
TGTGCCAGCAGTGTTGACACTAGCGGGCCCTACGAGCAGTACTTC
CASSVDTSGPYEQYF
>TRBJ2-7|.|TRBV6-6|many
TGTGCCAGCAGTTACGCGGCTGGGGTGGTCGAGCAGTACTTC
CASSYAAGVVEQYF
>TRBJ2-1|.|TRBV11-2|.
TGTGCCAGCAGCCCCCCTGCTACGGGGGGCGTCTACAATGAGCAGTTCTTC
CASSPPATGGVYNEQFF
>TRBJ1-2|TRBD1|TRBV6-2/TRBV6-3|once
TGTGCCAGCAGTTACGGCCGGGGACAGAACTATGGCTACACCTTC
CASSYGRGQNYGYTF
>TRBJ1-5|.|TRBV6-4|.
TGTGCCAGCACTAGGAAGAAAGGGGATAATCAGCCCCAGCATTTT
CASTRKKGDNQPQHF
>TRBJ2-3|.|TRBV7-9|few
TGTGCCAGCAGCTTTTGGGGAATAGCGGGCACAGATACGCAGTATTTT
CASSFWGIAGTDTQYF
>TRBJ2-5|.|TRBV7-3|.
TGTGCCAGCAGCTTATCCATACAAGAGACCCAGTACTTC
CASSLSIQETQYF
>TRBJ1-6|.|TRBV6-5|few
TGTGCCAGCAGTTACTCGACGTCGGGCACACCCCTCCACTTT
CASSYSTSGTPLHF
>TRBJ2-1|.|TRBV4-2|.
TGTGCCAGCAGCCAGAATTCCGGCGGGCGGTCTAATGAGCAGTTCTTC
CASSQNSGGRSNEQFF
>TRBJ2-7|.|TRBV12-3/TRBV12-4|.
TGTGCCAGCAGTTTAGGCCCCGACGGAACCTACGAGCAGTACTTC
CASSLGPDGTYEQYF
>TRBJ2-1|TRBD1|TRBV6-5|.
TGTGCCAGCAGTTCTACGGGACAGTCCTACAATGAGCAGTTCTTC
CASSSTGQSYNEQFF
>TRBJ2-1|TRBD2|TRBV24-1|.
TGTGCCACCAGTGCCGCCCCGACTAGCAACTTGCAGTTCTTC
CATSAAPTSNLQFF
>TRBJ2-1|.|TRBV29-1|.
TGCAGCGCTGCCACCGGGGGCGGGTCAGGTGAGCAGTTCTTC
CSAATGGGSGEQFF
>TRBJ2-7|TRBD1|TRBV6-5|many
TGTGCCAGCAGTGAGTCACAGGGGGCGTGGAACGAGCAGTACTTC
CASSESQGAWNEQYF
>TRBJ2-2|.|TRBV6-2/TRBV6-3|.
TGTGCCAGCAGTTACTCCTCCAATTGGCCCGGGGAGCTGTTTTTT
CASSYSSNWPGELFF
>TRBJ2-7|TRBD1|TRBV7-3|.
TGTGCCAGCAGCTTAACAGGGGGCCTACCCGAGAAGTACTTC
CASSLTGGLPEKYF
>TRBJ2-1|.|TRBV7-2|few
TGTGCCAGCAGCTTGAGCCACGGTGCCTACAATGAGCAGTTCTTC
CASSLSHGAYNEQFF
>TRBJ2-6|.|TRBV21-1|once
TGTGCCAGCATCGTAATGCCGGGACAGGGGTCTGGGGCCAACGTCCTGACTTTC
CASIVMPGQGSGANVLTF
>TRBJ1-4|.|TRBV5-5|.
TGTGCCAGCAGCTTGGGACGGACTAATAATGAAAAACTGTTTTTT
CASSLGRTNNEKLFF
>TRBJ2-5|TRBD2|TRBV6-5|once
TGTGCCAGCAGTCACGCCGAGACTAGCGGGGGGGCCAGGGAGACCCAGTACTTC
CASSHAETSGGARETQYF
>TRBJ1-2|.|TRBV4-1|.
TGCGCCAGCAGCCAAGAGAGGTGGCGTGGCTACACCTTC
CASSQERWRGYTF
>TRBJ2-4|.|TRBV21-1|few
TGTGCCAGCAGCAAAGTGGGCCCCACAGGGGACGAAAACATTCAGTACTTC
CASSKVGPTGDENIQYF
>TRBJ1-5|TRBD1|TRBV15|.
TGTGCCACCAGCAGGGACAGGGCAACGGGCAATCAGCCCCAGCATTTT
CATSRDRATGNQPQHF
>TRBJ2-7|.|TRBV30|.
TGTGCCTGGAGTGGCGGGACCCGGGCAGGGTACGAGCAGTACTTC
CAWSGGTRAGYEQYF
>TRBJ1-6|.|TRBV9|.
TGTGCCAGCACCCAAGGACAGCTTAATTCACCCCTCCACTTT
CASTQGQLNSPLHF
>TRBJ2-1|.|TRBV20-1|.
TGCAGTGCTAGAAGGATCGCCCTAGTCGGGTCCTACAATGAGCAGTTCTTC
CSARRIALVGSYNEQFF
>TRBJ2-3|TRBD2|TRBV4-1|.
TGCGCCAGCAGCCGGCTCGGGACTAGCGGAGATACGCAGTATTTT
CASSRLGTSGDTQYF
>TRBJ2-7|.|TRBV9|.
TGTGCCAGCAGCCCCACACAGGTAGCTTACGAGCAGTACTTC
CASSPTQVAYEQYF